The next 4 T cell receptor beta chains were all read from a single sample in a study of shared clonotypes between healthy human individuals. Sequencing was performed with immunoSEQ multiplex PCR; in TCRdb, only in-frame clones are kept and a portion is missing. The sample shows approximately 1,500,000 clones, roughly 98% of them seen only once. The sequencing sample was made of naive CD4+ T cells sorted from blood. As to subset: CD45RA+ positively selected. The receptors stem from a man between 25 and 39 years old in good health.

This clone has just one count. This CDR3 is CASSYSKGLGQPQHF. The CDR3 DNA follows: TGTGCCAGCAGTTACTCGAAGGGCTTGGGGCAGCCCCAGCATTTT. The chain couples TRBV6-5 to TRBJ1-5; D uncertain. Germline CDR1 reads MNHEY; CDR2 reads SVGAGI. V dropped 0 bases and J dropped 7 bases, with 13 bases sitting between them. This CDR3 contains 15 residues.

V gene TRBV2 combines with J gene TRBJ2-7; 10 bases fit TRBD1. The CDR3 spans 14 residues. The V gene end was trimmed by 8 bases and the J gene end by 1 base; junction bases not matched to a gene: 5. The germline V gene has CDR1 SNHLY and CDR2 FYNNEI. The CDR3 bases are TGTGCCAGCTTCCAGGACAGGGGGTCCTACGAGCAGTACTTC. Translation: CASFQDRGSYEQYF.

This chain uses TRBV20-1 with TRBJ2-7; no firm D call. Trimming took 5 bases from V and 3 from J, leaving 8 bases between them. The CDR3 runs 11 residues. CDR1 is DFQATT, CDR2 SNEGSKA, per germline (reference sequence). This chain's CDR3 is CSAPRLYEQYF. CDR3 nucleotides: TGCAGTGCTCCCAGGCTCTACGAGCAGTACTTC.

The chain is built from TRBV5-1 and TRBJ2-3, with 7 bases aligning to TRBD2. Looked up from germline, CDR1 is SGHRS and CDR2 is YFSETQ. V trimming: 1 base; J trimming: 5 bases; junction bases outside the gene matches: 7. The length of the CDR3 is 15 residues. CDR3 DNA sequence: TGCGCCAGCAGCTTGAAGAGGCGGGAGCTAGATACGCAGTATTTT. Translated, it gives CASSLKRRELDTQYF.